Here is one TCR beta chain with its context. This sample is part of a study of shared T cell receptors in the human thymus. Sequenced by immunoSEQ multiplex PCR; TCRdb stores in-frame clones only, minus some. The sample lists hundreds of thousands of clones, 80% to 90% occurring once. These sequences were also reported in another study, on human thymus T cells. That work adds: Donors consisted of healthy Finnish infants (having corrective surgery for congenital heart defects). Thymus specimens were resections from corrective heart surgery. Repertoires sampled from thymus and blood appeared biased in V and J gene usage. Highly overlapping thymic repertoires among unrelated individuals were reported in related research.

Sequencing used thymocytes. The sequence was obtained from a boy younger than two with a congenital heart defect.

CDR3 nucleotide sequence: TGTGCCTGGAGCGCCATACGGGGGTCAGTGGAAAAACTGTTTTTT. Protein: CAWSAIRGSVEKLFF. The V gene is TRBV30, the J gene TRBJ1-4; perhaps TRBD1 as D (5 bases). Germline V lookup: CDR1 GTSNPN, CDR2 SVGIG (reference sequence). Between the trimmed V and J ends, which lost 3 bases and 8 bases, there was a span of 19 bases. This CDR3 has 15 amino acids.